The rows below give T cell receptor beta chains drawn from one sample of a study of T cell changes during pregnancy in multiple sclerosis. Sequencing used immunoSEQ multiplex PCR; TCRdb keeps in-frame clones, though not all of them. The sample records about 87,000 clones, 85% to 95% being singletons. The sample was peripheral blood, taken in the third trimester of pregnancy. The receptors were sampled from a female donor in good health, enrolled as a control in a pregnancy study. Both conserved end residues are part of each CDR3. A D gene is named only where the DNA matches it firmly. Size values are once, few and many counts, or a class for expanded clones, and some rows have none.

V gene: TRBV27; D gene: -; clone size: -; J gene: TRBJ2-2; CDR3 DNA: TGTGCCAGCAGTTTATGGGGGCCGGCGGATCGGGCTGGGGAGCTGTTTTTT; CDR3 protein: CASSLWGPADRAGELFF
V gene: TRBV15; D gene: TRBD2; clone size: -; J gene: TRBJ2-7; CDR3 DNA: TGTGCCACGAACGCGGGGGGTTCGGTCGAGCAGTACTTC; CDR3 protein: CATNAGGSVEQYF
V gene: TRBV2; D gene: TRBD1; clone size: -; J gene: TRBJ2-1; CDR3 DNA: TGTGCCAGCAGTAATCCGGGACAGGGTTTTAGTGAGCAGTTCTTC; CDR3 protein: CASSNPGQGFSEQFF
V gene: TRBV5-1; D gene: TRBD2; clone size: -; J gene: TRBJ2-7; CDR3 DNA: TGCGCCAGCAGCTCCGGACTAGCGGGAGTGAACGAGCAGTACTTC; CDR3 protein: CASSSGLAGVNEQYF
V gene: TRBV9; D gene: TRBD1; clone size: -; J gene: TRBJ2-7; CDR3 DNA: TGTGCCAGCAGCGTAGGGTCAGGGGGATCCTACGAGCAGTACTTC; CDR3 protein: CASSVGSGGSYEQYF
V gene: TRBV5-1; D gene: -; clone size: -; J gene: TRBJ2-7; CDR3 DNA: TGCGCCAGCAGCTTGGCAGGTTCCTACGAGCAGTACTTC; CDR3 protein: CASSLAGSYEQYF
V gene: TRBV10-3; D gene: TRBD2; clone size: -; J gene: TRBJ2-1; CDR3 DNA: TGTGCCATCGGCTTGACCGGGACTAGCGGGGAAAGCTCCTACAATGAGCAGTTCTTC; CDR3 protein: CAIGLTGTSGESSYNEQFF
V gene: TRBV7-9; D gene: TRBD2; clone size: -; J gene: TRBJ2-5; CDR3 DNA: TGTGCCAGCAGCTTCAGTACTAGCGGCAAAGAGACCCAGTACTTC; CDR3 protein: CASSFSTSGKETQYF
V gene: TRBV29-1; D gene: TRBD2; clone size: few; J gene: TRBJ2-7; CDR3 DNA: TGCAGCGTTGTGCCTAGCGGGAGTGTAGAGCAGTACTTC; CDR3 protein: CSVVPSGSVEQYF
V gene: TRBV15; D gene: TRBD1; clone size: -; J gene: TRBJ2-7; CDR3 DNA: TGTGCCACGCTCGGGACAGGGGGGACCGAGCAGTACTTC; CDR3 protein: CATLGTGGTEQYF
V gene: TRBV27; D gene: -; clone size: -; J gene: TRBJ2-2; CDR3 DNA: TGTGCCAGCAGTTGGGGGGGGCTGGGCACCGGGGAGCTGTTTTTT; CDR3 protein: CASSWGGLGTGELFF
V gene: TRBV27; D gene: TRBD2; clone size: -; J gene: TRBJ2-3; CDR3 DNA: TGTGCCAGCAGGCCCCTAGCGGGCATCACAGATACGCAGTATTTT; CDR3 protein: CASRPLAGITDTQYF
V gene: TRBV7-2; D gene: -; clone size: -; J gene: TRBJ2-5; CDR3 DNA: TGTGCCAGCAGCCTTTCGGGGGTCCAAGAGACCCAGTACTTC; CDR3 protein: CASSLSGVQETQYF
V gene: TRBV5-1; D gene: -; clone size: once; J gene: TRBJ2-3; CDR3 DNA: TGCGCCAGCAGCTTGGGGTCAGGCACAGATACGCAGTATTTT; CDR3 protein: CASSLGSGTDTQYF
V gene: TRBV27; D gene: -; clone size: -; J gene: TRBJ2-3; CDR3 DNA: TGTGCCAGCAGAGTGGCGGAGACCACAGATACGCAGTATTTT; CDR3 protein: CASRVAETTDTQYF
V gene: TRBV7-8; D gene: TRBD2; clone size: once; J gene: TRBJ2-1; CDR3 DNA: TGTGCCAGCAGCTTGGGACTAGCGGGTGTGAGGTACAATGAGCAGTTCTTC; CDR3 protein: CASSLGLAGVRYNEQFF
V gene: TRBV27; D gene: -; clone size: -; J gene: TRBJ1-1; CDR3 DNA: TGTGCCAGCAGTCTGGGGAGGGGGAACACTGAAGCTTTCTTT; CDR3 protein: CASSLGRGNTEAFF
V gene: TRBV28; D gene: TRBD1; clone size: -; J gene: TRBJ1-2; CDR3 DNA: TGTGCCAGCGCGGGACAGCCTTCGGGCTACACCTTC; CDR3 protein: CASAGQPSGYTF
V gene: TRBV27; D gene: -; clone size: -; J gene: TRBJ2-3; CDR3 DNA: TGTGCCAGCCGGTCTCTCACAGATACGCAGTATTTT; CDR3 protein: CASRSLTDTQYF
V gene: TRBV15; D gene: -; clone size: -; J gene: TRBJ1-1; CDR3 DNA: TGTGCCACCAGCAGTGGGACTCAGAACACTGAAGCTTTCTTT; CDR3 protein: CATSSGTQNTEAFF
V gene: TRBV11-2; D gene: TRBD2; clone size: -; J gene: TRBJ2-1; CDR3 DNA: TGTGCCAGCAGCCTACCCGGGACTAGCGGATACAATGAGCAGTTCTTC; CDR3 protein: CASSLPGTSGYNEQFF
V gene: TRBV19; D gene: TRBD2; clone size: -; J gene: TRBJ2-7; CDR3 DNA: TGTGCCAGTAGTACTCCGGGACTAGCGCACGAGCAGTACTTC; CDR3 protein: CASSTPGLAHEQYF
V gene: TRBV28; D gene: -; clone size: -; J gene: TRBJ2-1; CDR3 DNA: TGTGCCAGCAGTTATAGCTCCTACAATGAGCAGTTCTTC; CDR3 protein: CASSYSSYNEQFF
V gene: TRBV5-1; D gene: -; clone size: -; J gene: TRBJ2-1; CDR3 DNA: TGCGCCAGCAGCTTGGCGCGGGCATCCTACAATGAGCAGTTCTTC; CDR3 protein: CASSLARASYNEQFF
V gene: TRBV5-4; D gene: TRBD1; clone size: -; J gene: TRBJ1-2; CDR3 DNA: TGTGCCAGCAGCCTAAGCCTAGACATGGGACAGGGACCTAACTATGGCTACACCTTC; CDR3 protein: CASSLSLDMGQGPNYGYTF